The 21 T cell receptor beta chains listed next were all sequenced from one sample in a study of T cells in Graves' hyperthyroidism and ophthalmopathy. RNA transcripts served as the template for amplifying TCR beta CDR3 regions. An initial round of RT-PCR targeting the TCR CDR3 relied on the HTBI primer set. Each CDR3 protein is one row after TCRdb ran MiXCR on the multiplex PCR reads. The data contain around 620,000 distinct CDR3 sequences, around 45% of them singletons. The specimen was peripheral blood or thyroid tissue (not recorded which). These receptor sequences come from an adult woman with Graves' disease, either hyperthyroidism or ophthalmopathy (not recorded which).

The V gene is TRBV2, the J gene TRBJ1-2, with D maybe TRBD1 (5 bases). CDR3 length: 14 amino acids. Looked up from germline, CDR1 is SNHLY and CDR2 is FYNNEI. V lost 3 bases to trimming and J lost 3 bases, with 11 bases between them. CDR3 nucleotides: TGTGCCAGCAGTGAGACAGTTGGTTACTATGGCTACACCTTC. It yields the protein CASSETVGYYGYTF.

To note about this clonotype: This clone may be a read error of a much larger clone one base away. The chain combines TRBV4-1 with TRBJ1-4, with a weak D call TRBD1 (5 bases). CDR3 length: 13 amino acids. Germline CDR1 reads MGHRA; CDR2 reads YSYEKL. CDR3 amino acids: CASSRDPRGKLVF. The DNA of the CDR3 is TGCGCCAGCAGCAGAGACCCAAGGGGAAAACTGGTTTTT.

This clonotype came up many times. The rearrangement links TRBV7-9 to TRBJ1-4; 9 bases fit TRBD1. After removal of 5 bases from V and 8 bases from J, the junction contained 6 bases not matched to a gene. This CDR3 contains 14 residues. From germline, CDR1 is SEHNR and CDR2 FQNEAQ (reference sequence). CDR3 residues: CASSPGQGLEKLFF. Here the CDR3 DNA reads TGTGCCAGCAGCCCGGGACAGGGTTTGGAAAAACTGTTTTTT.

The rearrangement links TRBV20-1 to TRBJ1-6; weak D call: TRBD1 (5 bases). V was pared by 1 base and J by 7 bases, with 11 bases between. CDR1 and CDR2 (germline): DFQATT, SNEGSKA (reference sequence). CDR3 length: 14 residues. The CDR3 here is CSARGWGPNSPLHF. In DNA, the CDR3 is TGCAGTGCTAGAGGGTGGGGCCCGAATTCACCCCTCCACTTT.

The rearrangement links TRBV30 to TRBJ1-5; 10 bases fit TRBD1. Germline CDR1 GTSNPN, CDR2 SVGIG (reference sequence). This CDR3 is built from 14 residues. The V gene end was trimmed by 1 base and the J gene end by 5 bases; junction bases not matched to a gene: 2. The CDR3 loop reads CAWSAGQGYQPQHF. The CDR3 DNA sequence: TGTGCCTGGAGTGCGGGACAGGGGTATCAGCCCCAGCATTTT.

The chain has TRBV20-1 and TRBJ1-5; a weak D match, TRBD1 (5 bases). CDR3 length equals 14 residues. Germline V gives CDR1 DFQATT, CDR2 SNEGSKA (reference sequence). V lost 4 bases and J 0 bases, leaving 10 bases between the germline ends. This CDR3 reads CSAIRQTSNQPQHF. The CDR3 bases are TGCAGTGCTATCCGACAGACTAGCAATCAGCCCCAGCATTTT.

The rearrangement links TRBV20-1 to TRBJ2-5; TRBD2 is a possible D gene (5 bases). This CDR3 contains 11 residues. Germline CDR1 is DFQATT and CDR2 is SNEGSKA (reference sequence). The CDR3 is CSLARRETQYF. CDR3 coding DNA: TGCAGCTTAGCGCGGCGGGAGACCCAGTACTTC.

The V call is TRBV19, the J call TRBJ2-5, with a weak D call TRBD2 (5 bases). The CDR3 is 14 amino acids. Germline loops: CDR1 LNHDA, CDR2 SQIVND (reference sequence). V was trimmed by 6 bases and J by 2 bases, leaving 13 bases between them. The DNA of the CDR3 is TGTGCCAGTAGCTTCCTCGGGGTTCAAGAGACCCAGTACTTC. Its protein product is CASSFLGVQETQYF.

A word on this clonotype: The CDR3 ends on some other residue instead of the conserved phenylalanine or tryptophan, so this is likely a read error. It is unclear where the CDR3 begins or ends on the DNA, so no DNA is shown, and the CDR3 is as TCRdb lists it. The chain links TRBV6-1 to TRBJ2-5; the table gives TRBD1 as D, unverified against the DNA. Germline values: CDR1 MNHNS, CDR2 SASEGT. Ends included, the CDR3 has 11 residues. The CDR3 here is CASPTGGRIQN.

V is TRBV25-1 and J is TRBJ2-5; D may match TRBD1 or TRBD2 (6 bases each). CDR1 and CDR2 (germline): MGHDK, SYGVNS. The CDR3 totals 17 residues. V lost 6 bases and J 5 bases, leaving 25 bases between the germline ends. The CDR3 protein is CASSFLLGGGSGETQYF. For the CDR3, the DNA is TGTGCCAGCAGCTTCCTCCTTGGAGGGGGGAGCGGCGAGACCCAGTACTTC.

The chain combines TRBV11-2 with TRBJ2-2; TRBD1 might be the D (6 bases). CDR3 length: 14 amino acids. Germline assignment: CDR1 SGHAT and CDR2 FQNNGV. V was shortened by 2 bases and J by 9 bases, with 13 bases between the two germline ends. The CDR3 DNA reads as TGTGCCAGCAGCTTATCCCAGGGGCCCAGGGAGCTGTTTTTT. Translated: CASSLSQGPRELFF. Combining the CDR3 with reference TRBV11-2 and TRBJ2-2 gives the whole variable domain EAGVAQSPRYKIIEKRQSVAFWCNPISGHATLYWYQQILGQGPKLLIQFQNNGVVDDSQLPKDRFSAERLKGVDSTLKIQPAKLEDSAVYLCASSLSQGPRELFFGEGSRLTVL.

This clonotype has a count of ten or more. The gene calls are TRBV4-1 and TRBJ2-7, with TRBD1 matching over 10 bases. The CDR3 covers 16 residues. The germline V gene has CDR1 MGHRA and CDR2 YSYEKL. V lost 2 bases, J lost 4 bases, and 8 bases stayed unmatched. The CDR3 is CASSQPDRDRGYEQYF. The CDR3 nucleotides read TGCGCCAGCAGCCAACCTGACCGGGACAGGGGATACGAGCAGTACTTC.

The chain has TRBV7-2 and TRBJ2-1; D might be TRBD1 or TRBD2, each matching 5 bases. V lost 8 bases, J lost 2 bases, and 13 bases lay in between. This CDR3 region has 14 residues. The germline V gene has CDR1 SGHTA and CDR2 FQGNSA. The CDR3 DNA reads TGTGCCAGCGGCCCGTGGGGACCCTACAATGAGCAGTTCTTC. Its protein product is CASGPWGPYNEQFF. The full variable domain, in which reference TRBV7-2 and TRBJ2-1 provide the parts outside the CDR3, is GAGVSQSPSNKVTEKGKDVELRCDPISGHTALYWYRQSLGQGLEFLIYFQGNSAPDKSGLPSDRFSAERTGGSVSTLTIQRTQQEDSAVYLCASGPWGPYNEQFFGPGTRLTVL.

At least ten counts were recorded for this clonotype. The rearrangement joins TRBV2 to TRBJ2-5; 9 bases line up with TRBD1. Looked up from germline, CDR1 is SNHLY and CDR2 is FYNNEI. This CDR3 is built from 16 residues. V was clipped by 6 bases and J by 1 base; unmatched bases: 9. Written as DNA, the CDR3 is TGTGCCAGCAGGAAAACAGGGGGCCCTCTCCAAGAGACCCAGTACTTC. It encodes CASRKTGGPLQETQYF.

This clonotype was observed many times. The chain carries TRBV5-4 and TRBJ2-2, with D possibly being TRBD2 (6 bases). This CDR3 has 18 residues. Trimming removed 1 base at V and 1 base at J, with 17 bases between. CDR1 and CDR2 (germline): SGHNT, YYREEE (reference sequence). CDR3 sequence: CASSLRIWGERNTGELFF. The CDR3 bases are TGTGCCAGCAGCTTGAGGATCTGGGGGGAGAGGAACACCGGGGAGCTGTTTTTT.

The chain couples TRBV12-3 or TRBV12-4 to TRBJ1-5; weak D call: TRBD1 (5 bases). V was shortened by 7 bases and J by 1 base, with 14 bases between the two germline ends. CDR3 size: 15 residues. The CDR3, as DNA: TGTGCCAGCACCCTTGGGGCGGGAAGCAATCAGCCCCAGCATTTT. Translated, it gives CASTLGAGSNQPQHF.

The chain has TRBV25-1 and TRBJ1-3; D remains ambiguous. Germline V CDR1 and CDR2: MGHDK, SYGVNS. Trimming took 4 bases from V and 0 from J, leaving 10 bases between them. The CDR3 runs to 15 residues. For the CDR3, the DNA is TGTGCCAGCAGTGCTGAAATCGTCTCTGGAAACACCATATATTTT. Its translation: CASSAEIVSGNTIYF.

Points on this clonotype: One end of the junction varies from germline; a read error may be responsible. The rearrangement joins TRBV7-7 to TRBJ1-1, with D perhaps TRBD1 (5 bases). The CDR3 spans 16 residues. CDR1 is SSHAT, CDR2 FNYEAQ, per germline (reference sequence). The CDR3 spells CASSLSLAGGVTEAFF. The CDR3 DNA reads TGTGCTAGCAGCTTATCCCTCGCGGGAGGGGTCACTGAAGCTTTCTTT.

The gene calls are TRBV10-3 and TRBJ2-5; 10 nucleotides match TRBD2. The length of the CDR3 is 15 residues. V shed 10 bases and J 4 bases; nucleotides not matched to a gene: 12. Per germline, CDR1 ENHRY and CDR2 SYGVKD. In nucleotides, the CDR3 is TGTGCCACGACTAGCGGGCGGGAGGGCCGAGAGACCCAGTACTTC. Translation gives CATTSGREGRETQYF.

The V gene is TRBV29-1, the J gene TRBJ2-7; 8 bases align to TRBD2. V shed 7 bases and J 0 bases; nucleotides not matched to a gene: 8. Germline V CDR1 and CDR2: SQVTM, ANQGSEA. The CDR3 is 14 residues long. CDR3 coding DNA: TGCAGCGCCGAGATAGCGGGAAGCTCCTACGAGCAGTACTTC. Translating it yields CSAEIAGSSYEQYF.

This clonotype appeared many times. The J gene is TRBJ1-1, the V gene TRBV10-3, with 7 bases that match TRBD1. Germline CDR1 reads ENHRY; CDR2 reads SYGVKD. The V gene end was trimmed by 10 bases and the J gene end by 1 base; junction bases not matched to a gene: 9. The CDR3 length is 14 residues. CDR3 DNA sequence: TGTGCCACCTCCCCGACAGGGCCGAACACTGAAGCTTTCTTT. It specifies CATSPTGPNTEAFF.